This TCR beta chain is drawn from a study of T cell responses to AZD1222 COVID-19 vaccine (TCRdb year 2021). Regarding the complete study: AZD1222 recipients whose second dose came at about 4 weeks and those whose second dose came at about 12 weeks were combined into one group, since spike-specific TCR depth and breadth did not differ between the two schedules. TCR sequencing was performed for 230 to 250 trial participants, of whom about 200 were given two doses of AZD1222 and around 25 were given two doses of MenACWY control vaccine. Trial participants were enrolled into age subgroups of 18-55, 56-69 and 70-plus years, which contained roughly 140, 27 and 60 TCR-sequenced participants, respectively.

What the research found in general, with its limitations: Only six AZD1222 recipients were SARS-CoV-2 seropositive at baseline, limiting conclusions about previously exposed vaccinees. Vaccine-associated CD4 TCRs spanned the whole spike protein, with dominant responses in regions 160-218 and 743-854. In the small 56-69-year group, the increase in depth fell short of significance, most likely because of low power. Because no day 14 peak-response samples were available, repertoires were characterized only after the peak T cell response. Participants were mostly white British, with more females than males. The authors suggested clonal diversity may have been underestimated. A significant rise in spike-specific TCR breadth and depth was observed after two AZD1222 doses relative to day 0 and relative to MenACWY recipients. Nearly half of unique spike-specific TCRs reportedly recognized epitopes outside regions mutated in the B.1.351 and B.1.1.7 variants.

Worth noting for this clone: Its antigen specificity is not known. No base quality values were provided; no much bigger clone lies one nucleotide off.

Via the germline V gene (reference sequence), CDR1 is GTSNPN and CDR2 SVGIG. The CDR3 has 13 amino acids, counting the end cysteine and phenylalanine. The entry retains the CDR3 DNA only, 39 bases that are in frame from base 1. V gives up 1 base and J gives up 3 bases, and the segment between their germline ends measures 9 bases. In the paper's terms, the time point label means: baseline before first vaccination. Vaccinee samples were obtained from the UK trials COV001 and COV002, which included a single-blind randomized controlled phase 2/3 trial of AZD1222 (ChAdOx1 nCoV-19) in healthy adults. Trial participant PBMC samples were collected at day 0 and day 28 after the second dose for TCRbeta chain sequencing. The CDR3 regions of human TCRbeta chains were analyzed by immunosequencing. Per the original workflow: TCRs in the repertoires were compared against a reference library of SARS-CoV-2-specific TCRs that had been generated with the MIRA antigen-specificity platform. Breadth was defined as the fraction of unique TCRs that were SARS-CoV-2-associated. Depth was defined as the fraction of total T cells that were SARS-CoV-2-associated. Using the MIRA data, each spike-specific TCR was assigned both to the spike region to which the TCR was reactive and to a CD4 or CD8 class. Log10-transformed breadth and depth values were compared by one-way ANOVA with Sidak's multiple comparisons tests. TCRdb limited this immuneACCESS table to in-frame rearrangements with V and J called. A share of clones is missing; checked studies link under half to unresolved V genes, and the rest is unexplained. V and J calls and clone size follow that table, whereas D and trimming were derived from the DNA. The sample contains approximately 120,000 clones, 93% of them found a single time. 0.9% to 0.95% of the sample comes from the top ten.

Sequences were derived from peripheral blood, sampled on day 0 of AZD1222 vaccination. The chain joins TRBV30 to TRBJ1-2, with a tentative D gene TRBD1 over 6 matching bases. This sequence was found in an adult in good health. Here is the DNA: TGTGCCTGGAGTGCGACAGGCGACTATGGCTACACCTTC. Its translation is CAWSATGDYGYTF.